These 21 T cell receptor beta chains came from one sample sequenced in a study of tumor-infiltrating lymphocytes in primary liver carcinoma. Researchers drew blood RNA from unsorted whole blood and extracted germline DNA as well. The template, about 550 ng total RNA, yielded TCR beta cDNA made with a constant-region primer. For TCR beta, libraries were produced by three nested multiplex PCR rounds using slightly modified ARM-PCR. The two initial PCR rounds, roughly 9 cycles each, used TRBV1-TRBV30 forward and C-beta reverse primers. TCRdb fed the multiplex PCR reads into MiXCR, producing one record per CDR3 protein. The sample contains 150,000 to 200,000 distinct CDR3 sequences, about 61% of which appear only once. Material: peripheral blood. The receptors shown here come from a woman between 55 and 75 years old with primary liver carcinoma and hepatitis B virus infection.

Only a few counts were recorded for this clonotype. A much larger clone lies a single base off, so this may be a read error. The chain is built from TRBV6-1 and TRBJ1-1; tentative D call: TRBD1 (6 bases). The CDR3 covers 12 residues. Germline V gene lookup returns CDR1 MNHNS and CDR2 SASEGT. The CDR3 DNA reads TGTGCTTCCGGGGCCAAGGGGGCTGAAGCTTTCTTT. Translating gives CASGAKGAEAFF.

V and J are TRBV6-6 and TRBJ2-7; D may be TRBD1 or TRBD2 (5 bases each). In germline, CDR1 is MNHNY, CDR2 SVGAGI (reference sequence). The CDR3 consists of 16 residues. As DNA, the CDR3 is TGTGGCGGCAGTTACTCGGGACGGAGGAGCTCCTACGAGCAGTACTTC. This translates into CGGSYSGRRSSYEQYF.

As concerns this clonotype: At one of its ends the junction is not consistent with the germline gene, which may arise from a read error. CDR3 in DNA: TGTGCCAGCAGTTTATCTAGGCCGGGGGGGACCTATGACTACACCTTC. Its protein product is CASSLSRPGGTYDYTF. This chain uses TRBV28 with TRBJ1-2, with D perhaps TRBD1 (5 bases). The CDR3 is 16 residues long. Germline V gene lookup returns CDR1 MDHEN and CDR2 SYDVKM.

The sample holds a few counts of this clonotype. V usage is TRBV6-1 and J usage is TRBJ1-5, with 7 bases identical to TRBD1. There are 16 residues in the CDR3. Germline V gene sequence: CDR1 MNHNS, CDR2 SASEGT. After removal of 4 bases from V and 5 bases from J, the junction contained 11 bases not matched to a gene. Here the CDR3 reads CASSGHDRAYYQPQHF. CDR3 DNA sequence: TGTGCCAGCAGTGGGCATGACAGGGCGTACTATCAGCCCCAGCATTTT.

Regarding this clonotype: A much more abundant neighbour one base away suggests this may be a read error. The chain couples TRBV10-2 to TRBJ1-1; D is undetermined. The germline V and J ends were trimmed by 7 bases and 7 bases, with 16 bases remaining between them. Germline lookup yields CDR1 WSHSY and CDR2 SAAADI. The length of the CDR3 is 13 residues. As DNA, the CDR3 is TGCGCCAGCAATGGGGTCTTGGGCGGTGAAGCTTTCTTT. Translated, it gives CASNGVLGGEAFF.

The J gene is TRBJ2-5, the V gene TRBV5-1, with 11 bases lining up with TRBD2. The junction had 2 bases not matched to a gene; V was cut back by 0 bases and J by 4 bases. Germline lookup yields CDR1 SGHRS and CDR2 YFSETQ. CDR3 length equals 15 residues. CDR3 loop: CASSLELAGVETQYF. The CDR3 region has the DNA TGCGCCAGCAGCTTGGAACTAGCGGGAGTAGAGACCCAGTACTTC.

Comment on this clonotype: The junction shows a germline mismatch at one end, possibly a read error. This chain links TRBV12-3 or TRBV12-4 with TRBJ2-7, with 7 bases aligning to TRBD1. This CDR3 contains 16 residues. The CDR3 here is CVSSMGVGTDSYEQYF. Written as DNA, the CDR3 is TGTGTCAGCAGTATGGGTGTGGGGACAGACTCCTACGAGCAGTACTTC.

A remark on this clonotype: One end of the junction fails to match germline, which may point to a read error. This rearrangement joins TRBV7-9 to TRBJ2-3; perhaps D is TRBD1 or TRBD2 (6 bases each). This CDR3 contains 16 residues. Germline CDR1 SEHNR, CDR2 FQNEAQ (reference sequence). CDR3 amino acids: CASSLAGGASTDAQYF. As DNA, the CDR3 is TGTGCAAGCAGCTTAGCCGGGGGCGCGTCGACAGATGCGCAGTATTTT.

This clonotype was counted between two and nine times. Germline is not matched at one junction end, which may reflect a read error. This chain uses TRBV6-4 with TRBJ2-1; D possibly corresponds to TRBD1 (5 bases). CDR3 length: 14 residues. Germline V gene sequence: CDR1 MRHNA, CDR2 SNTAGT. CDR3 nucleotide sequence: TGTGCCAGTAGTGTAGACCAGGGCCGCAATGAGCAGTTCTTC. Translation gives CASSVDQGRNEQFF.

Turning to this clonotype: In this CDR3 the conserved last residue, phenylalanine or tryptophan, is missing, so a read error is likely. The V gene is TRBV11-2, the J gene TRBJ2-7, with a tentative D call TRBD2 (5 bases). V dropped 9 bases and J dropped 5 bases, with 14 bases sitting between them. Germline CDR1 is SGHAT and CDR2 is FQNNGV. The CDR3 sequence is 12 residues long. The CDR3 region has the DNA TGTGCCAGTAGCCACACTAGAAACGAGCAGTACTTA. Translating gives CASSHTRNEQYL.

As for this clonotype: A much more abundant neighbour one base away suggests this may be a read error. The CDR3 region is CTSTTKGGLATDTQYF. CDR3 coding DNA: TGTACCAGCACCACAAAGGGAGGACTAGCCACAGATACGCAGTATTTT. The V call is TRBV6-1, the J call TRBJ2-3, with 8 bases that match TRBD2. The CDR3 consists of 16 residues. Germline V gene lookup returns CDR1 MNHNS and CDR2 SASEGT.

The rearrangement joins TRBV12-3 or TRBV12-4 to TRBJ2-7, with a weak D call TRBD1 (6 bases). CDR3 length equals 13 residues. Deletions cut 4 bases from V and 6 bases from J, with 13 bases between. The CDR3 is CASSSAGQSEQYF. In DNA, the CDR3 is TGTGCCAGCAGTTCGGCCGGACAGTCCGAGCAGTACTTC.

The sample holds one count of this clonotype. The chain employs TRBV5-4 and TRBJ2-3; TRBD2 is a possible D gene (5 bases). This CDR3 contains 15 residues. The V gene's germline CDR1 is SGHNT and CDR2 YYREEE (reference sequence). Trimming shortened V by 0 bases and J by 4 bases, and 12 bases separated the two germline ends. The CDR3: CASSLGASPPDTQYF. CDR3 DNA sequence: TGTGCCAGCAGCTTGGGGGCTAGCCCCCCAGATACGCAGTATTTT.

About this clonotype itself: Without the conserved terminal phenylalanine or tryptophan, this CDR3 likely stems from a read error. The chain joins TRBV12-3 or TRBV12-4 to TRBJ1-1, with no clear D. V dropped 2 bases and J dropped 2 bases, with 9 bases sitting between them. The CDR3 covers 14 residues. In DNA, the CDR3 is TGTGCCAGCAGTTTAAGTCAGGCTAACACTGAAGCTTTCTTA. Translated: CASSLSQANTEAFL.

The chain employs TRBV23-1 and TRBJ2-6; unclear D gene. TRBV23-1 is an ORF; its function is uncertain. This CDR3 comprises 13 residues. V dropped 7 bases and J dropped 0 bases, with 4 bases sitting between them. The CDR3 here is CASKPSGANVLTF. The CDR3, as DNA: TGCGCCAGCAAACCCTCTGGGGCCAACGTCCTGACTTTC.

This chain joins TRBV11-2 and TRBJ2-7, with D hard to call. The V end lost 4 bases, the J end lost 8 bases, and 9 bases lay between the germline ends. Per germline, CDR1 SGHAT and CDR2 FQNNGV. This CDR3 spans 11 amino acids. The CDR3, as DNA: TGTGCCAGCAGCTCAGCAAGCCAGCAGTACTTC. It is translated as CASSSASQQYF.

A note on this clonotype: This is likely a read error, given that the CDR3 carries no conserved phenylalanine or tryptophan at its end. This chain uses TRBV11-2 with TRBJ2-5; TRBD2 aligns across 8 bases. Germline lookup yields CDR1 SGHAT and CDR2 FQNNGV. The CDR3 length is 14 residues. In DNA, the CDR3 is TGTGCCAACAGCTTAAAAGCGGGAGTGTTAGCCCAGTACTCC. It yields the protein CANSLKAGVLAQYS.

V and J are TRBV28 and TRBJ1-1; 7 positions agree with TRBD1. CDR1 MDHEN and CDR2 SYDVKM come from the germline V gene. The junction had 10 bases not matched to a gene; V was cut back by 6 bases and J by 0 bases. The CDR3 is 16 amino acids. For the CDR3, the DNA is TGTGCCAGCAGGTTGGGAAAGGGGGCTATGAACACTGAAGCTTTCTTT. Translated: CASRLGKGAMNTEAFF.

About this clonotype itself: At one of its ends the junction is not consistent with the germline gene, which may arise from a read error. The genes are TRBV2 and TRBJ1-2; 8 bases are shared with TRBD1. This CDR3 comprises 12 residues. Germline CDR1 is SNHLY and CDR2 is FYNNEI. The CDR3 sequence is CASTTGGYDYTF. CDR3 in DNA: TGTGCCAGCACAACAGGGGGGTATGACTACACCTTC.

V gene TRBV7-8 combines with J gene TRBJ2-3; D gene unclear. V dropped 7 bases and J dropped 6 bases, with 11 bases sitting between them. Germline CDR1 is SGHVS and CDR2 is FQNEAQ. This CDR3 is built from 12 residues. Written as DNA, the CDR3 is TGTGCCAGCATACAAGAAGGGGATACGCAGTATTTT. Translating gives CASIQEGDTQYF.

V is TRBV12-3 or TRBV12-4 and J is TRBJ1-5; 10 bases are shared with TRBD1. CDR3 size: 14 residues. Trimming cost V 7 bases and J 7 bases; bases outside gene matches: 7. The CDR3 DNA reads TGTGCCAGCAACCCGACAGGGGGCGGGCAGCCCCAGCATTTT. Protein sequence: CASNPTGGGQPQHF.